This T cell receptor (beta chain) derives from a study of T cells after yellow fever vaccination. The CDR3 totals 15 residues. Trimming cost V 2 bases and J 7 bases, with 17 bases left between them. Germline values: CDR1 SEHNR, CDR2 FQNEAQ (reference sequence). TCR cDNA, made by 5'RACE template switching, carried an added universal primer site and UMIs. TCRdb independently ran MiXCR on the 5' RACE reads; one entry per CDR3 protein. This sample has about 130,000 distinct CDR3 sequences, with 6.6% found just once. Study-level findings and limits: A large majority of primary-vaccination clones showed up again after the booster (approximately 96% CD4, 88% CD8). Abundant clonotypes from the bulk population could contaminate FACS-sorted repertoires.

This clonotype has ten or more counts. Its cognate antigen is unknown. The origin of this receptor is a man aged 25-45 years who received the YFV17D yellow fever vaccine. The sequencing used CD4+ T cells sorted from PBMCs, collected 10 days after the yellow fever booster vaccination. The chain is built from TRBV7-9 and TRBJ2-5; TRBD2 might be the D (6 bases). In DNA, the CDR3 is TGTGCCAGCAGCTTATCCCCACTAGCTTATGGGACCCAGTACTTC. Translating it yields CASSLSPLAYGTQYF.